This passage covers 17 T cell receptor beta chains from one sample sequenced in a study of T cell repertoires in cytomegalovirus infection. TCRdb fed the reads into MiXCR, producing one record per CDR3 protein. This table has roughly 630,000 distinct CDR3 sequences, 20% to 25% appearing once. The source material was CD8+ T cells from PBMCs. Source of these receptors: a human donor in good health (CMV status not recorded). Some clones in this sample may be carry-over from other donors' samples.

Only one count was recorded for this clonotype. The chain has TRBV6-4 and TRBJ2-1, with TRBD2 identical over 9 bases. Germline V gene lookup returns CDR1 MRHNA and CDR2 SNTAGT. This CDR3 is 16 amino acids long. Trimming removed 6 bases from V and 5 bases from J; junction bases left unmatched: 11. CDR3 coding DNA: TGTGCCAGCAGCCGGGCGGCGGGGGGGCCCCACAATGAGCAGTTCTTC. Encoded protein: CASSRAAGGPHNEQFF.

A note on this clonotype: A single base separates this from a much larger clone, so it may be a read error. The chain has TRBV28 and TRBJ1-1, with D unresolved. The CDR3 runs to 16 residues. In germline, CDR1 is MDHEN, CDR2 SYDVKM. The chain's CDR3 is CANSLYESGVNTEAFF. In DNA form, the CDR3 reads TGTGCCAACAGTTTATATGAGTCGGGAGTCAACACTGAAGCTTTCTTT. Full variable domain (remainder filled in from reference TRBV28 and TRBJ1-1): DVKVTQSSRYLVKRTGEKVFLECVQDMDHENMFWYRQDPGLGLRLIYFSYDVKMKEKGDIPEGYSVSREKKERFSLILESASTNQTSMYLCANSLYESGVNTEAFFGQGTRLTVV.

This clonotype has a handful of counts. Here the CDR3 DNA reads TGTGCCAGCAGCTTAGCGTTTATAGGGTATGGCTACACCTTC. It specifies CASSLAFIGYGYTF. This chain uses TRBV7-8 with TRBJ1-2; no definite D call. Germline CDR1 reads SGHVS; CDR2 reads FQNEAQ. The CDR3 is made up of 14 amino acids. The V end was cut by 0 bases, the J end by 5 bases, with 10 bases between. The whole variable domain, remainder taken from reference TRBV7-8 and TRBJ1-2, is GAGVSQSPRYKVAKRGQDVALRCDPISGHVSLFWYQQALGQGPEFLTYFQNEAQLDKSGLPSDRFFAERPEGSVSTLKIQRTQQEDSAVYLCASSLAFIGYGYTFGSGTRLTVV.

The CDR3 spells CASSLVGGAYSGANVLTF. The CDR3 DNA reads TGTGCCAGCAGCTTAGTTGGGGGGGCATACTCTGGGGCCAACGTCCTGACTTTC. The chain joins TRBV7-9 to TRBJ2-6; the D gene is possibly TRBD2 (7 bases). Looked up from germline, CDR1 is SEHNR and CDR2 is FQNEAQ (reference sequence). V shed 1 base and J shed 0 bases, with 13 bases lying between them. CDR3 length: 18 amino acids.

Only a few counts were recorded for this clonotype. The chain carries TRBV7-6 and TRBJ2-3; D gene ambiguous. From germline, CDR1 is SGHVS and CDR2 FNYEAQ. This CDR3 spans 12 amino acids. Deletions cut 4 bases from V and 10 bases from J, with 12 bases between. The CDR3, as DNA: TGTGCCAGCAGCTCCCTAGTACCTCCGCAGTATTTT. This translates into CASSSLVPPQYF.

The genes are TRBV20-1 and TRBJ2-1; 10 nucleotides match TRBD2. Germline CDR1 and CDR2: DFQATT and SNEGSKA (reference sequence). Trimming removed 0 bases from V and 8 bases from J; junction bases left unmatched: 7. The CDR3 consists of 15 residues. CDR3 residues: CSARDEERGGDEQFF. CDR3 DNA sequence: TGCAGTGCTAGAGATGAAGAGCGGGGGGGAGATGAGCAGTTCTTC.

This clonotype occurred many times. The rearrangement joins TRBV7-6 to TRBJ2-1; D remains ambiguous. Trimming took off 1 base at V and 10 bases at J, with 14 bases between the two ends. The CDR3 length is 14 residues. Per germline, CDR1 SGHVS and CDR2 FNYEAQ. Here the CDR3 reads CASSLEFPTMEQFF. CDR3 DNA: TGTGCCAGCAGCTTAGAATTTCCAACCATGGAGCAGTTCTTC. Based on the CDR3 plus reference TRBV7-6 and TRBJ2-1, the full variable domain is GAGVSQSPRYKVTKRGQDVALRCDPISGHVSLYWYRQALGQGPEFLTYFNYEAQQDKSGLPNDRFSAERPEGSISTLTIQRTEQRDSAMYRCASSLEFPTMEQFFGPGTRLTVL.

The V gene is TRBV19, the J gene TRBJ2-2; no definite D call. The germline V gene has CDR1 LNHDA and CDR2 SQIVND (reference sequence). The CDR3 consists of 13 residues. V was cut by 4 bases and J by 6 bases, with 9 bases left in between. The CDR3 protein is CASSTQASGELFF. DNA for the CDR3: TGTGCCAGTAGTACCCAGGCGTCCGGGGAGCTGTTTTTT.

The table lists this clonotype with many counts. The V gene is TRBV7-9, the J gene TRBJ2-4, with 10 bases lining up with TRBD2. CDR3 length: 15 amino acids. Per the germline V gene, CDR1 is SEHNR and CDR2 is FQNEAQ (reference sequence). The ends lost 5 bases at V and 8 bases at J; junction bases unmatched: 9. The CDR3 loop is CASSPRSGGAYIQYF. CDR3 in DNA: TGTGCCAGCAGCCCTCGGAGCGGGGGGGCCTACATTCAGTACTTC.

The genes are TRBV10-3 and TRBJ1-1; no clear D gene. This CDR3 region has 15 residues. Trimming cost V 6 bases and J 1 base, with 15 bases left between them. CDR1 is ENHRY and CDR2 is SYGVKD in the germline V gene. CDR3 DNA sequence: TGTGCCATCAGCGTTGTGGGGTGGGCGAACACTGAAGCTTTCTTT. This gives the protein CAISVVGWANTEAFF.

CDR3 nucleotide sequence: TGCAGTGCTAGAGATCTCGGGGCAGTTCGCTCTGGGGCCAACGTCCTGACTTTC. Its protein is CSARDLGAVRSGANVLTF. This rearrangement joins TRBV20-1 to TRBJ2-6; D may correspond to TRBD1 or TRBD2 (5 bases each). Per the germline V gene, CDR1 is DFQATT and CDR2 is SNEGSKA (reference sequence). The CDR3 spans 18 residues. V was clipped by 0 bases and J by 0 bases, with 15 bases between them.

This clonotype was observed a handful of times. This chain uses TRBV7-9 with TRBJ1-1, with D maybe TRBD1 (5 bases). V dropped 6 bases and J dropped 0 bases, with 8 bases sitting between them. The length of the CDR3 is 13 residues. CDR1 is SEHNR and CDR2 is FQNEAQ in the germline V gene (reference sequence). CDR3 DNA sequence: TGTGCCAGCAGTCACAGGATGAACACTGAAGCTTTCTTT. It encodes CASSHRMNTEAFF.

In its sample, this clonotype was seen many times. The rearrangement joins TRBV7-9 to TRBJ2-1; D may be TRBD2 (5 bases). In germline, CDR1 is SEHNR, CDR2 FQNEAQ (reference sequence). V shed 2 bases and J shed 5 bases, with 19 bases lying between them. CDR3 size: 17 residues. In nucleotides, the CDR3 is TGTGCCAGCAGCTTAAATCCCGGGAAGTCGATAGACAATGAGCAGTTCTTC. Its protein product is CASSLNPGKSIDNEQFF.

The rearrangement uses TRBV6-2 or TRBV6-3 and TRBJ2-7; TRBD2 might be the D (6 bases). V lost 6 bases, J lost 2 bases, and 17 bases lay in between. Looked up from germline, CDR1 is MNHEY and CDR2 is SVGEGT. The CDR3 consists of 15 residues. The chain's CDR3 is CASSPGGLVPYEQYV. DNA for the CDR3: TGTGCCAGCAGCCCCGGGGGATTGGTACCCTACGAGCAGTACGTC.

This clonotype showed up just a few times. This chain joins TRBV6-5 and TRBJ2-1, with D perhaps TRBD2 (5 bases). In germline, CDR1 is MNHEY, CDR2 SVGAGI. The CDR3 loop spans 16 amino acids. V gave up 2 bases and J gave up 0 bases, with 11 bases separating them. The DNA for the CDR3 is TGTGCCAGCAGTTACAATAGGGAGCGCTCCTACAATGAGCAGTTCTTC. Protein product: CASSYNRERSYNEQFF.

The chain combines TRBV12-3 or TRBV12-4 with TRBJ2-2, with D unclear. This CDR3 has 16 amino acids. Trimming shortened V by 3 bases and J by 2 bases, and 13 bases separated the two germline ends. CDR3 loop: CASSFWTRLNTGELFF. The CDR3 DNA follows: TGTGCCAGCAGTTTCTGGACCCGCCTTAACACCGGGGAGCTGTTTTTT.

On this clonotype itself: Given a much more abundant clone one base away, this may be a read error. The chain uses TRBV4-1 and TRBJ2-3, with TRBD1 identical over 8 bases. This CDR3 has 16 amino acids. Germline CDR1 reads MGHRA; CDR2 reads YSYEKL. CDR3 sequence reads: CAGSQTQGARTDTQYF. The CDR3 region has the DNA TGCGCCGGCAGCCAAACCCAGGGGGCTCGCACAGATACGCAGTATTTT.